These T cell receptor beta chains were read from a single sample in a study of T cells after yellow fever vaccination. From the 5' RACE reads, TCRdb called clonotypes with MiXCR, one entry per CDR3 protein. This sample yields about 94,000 distinct CDR3 sequences, of which about 8.4% are seen a single time; 15% to 20% belongs to the top ten. The material sequenced was CD8+ T cells not binding an NS4B(214-222) dextramer, sorted from PBMCs, taken roughly 15 days after the first yellow fever vaccination. These receptors were collected from a young man who received the YFV17D yellow fever vaccine. Each CDR3 is given with its conserved first and last residue. Fields, in order: D gene, clone size, V gene, J gene, CDR3 length, CDR3 DNA, CDR3 protein. A D gene is named only where the DNA matches it firmly. Clone sizes are given selectively: once, few, many, or a class where the clone is expanded.

>.|few|TRBV2|TRBJ1-1|11
TGTGCCAGCAGGCGGGGCCTTGAAGCTTTCTTT
CASRRGLEAFF
>TRBD2|.|TRBV5-1|TRBJ2-1|15
TGCGCCAGCAGCTTGGCTAGCGGGGTTTTCAATGAGCAGTTCTTC
CASSLASGVFNEQFF
>.|few|TRBV12-3/TRBV12-4|TRBJ1-1|16
TGTGCCAGCAGTTTATCCCCATTGACAGGGAACACTGAAGCTTTCTTT
CASSLSPLTGNTEAFF
>.|few|TRBV6-6|TRBJ1-5|13
TGTGCCAGCAGCCCGAAAAGGGATCAGCCCCAGCATTTT
CASSPKRDQPQHF
>.|few|TRBV29-1|TRBJ2-2|12
TGCAGCGTTGCGGGGAGCACCGGGGAGCTGTTTTTT
CSVAGSTGELFF
>.|.|TRBV4-3|TRBJ2-5|16
TGCGCCAGCAGCCAAGATGGAACCGCCAAAGGGGAGACCCAGTACTTC
CASSQDGTAKGETQYF
>.|.|TRBV12-3/TRBV12-4|TRBJ1-4|15
TGTGCCAGCAGTCCCCCCACGGCAACTAATGAAAAACTGTTTTTT
CASSPPTATNEKLFF
>TRBD2|.|TRBV2|TRBJ2-3|18
TGTGCCAGCAGCGAAACTAGCGGGGGCCTATCTAGCACAGATACGCAGTATTTT
CASSETSGGLSSTDTQYF
>.|.|TRBV4-1|TRBJ2-2|16
TGCGCCAGCAGCCAAATCCCCGGAGGGAACACCGGGGAGCTGTTTTTT
CASSQIPGGNTGELFF
>.|many|TRBV6-5|TRBJ1-6|12
TGTGCCAGCTGGAACTTCCGGGACACCCTCCACTTT
CASWNFRDTLHF
>.|.|TRBV6-1|TRBJ2-6|18
TGTGCCAGCAGTGAAGGACGGTGGCTGGGGAACGGGGCCAACGTCCTGACTTTC
CASSEGRWLGNGANVLTF